This TCR beta chain was found in a study of shared clonotypes between healthy human individuals. Germline lookup yields CDR1 MDHEN and CDR2 SYDVKM. The CDR3 is 17 amino acids. Trimming removed 6 bases at V and 2 bases at J, with 20 bases between. Sorted-subset replicate PCR reactions contained approximately 190 ng DNA, corresponding to about 30,000 T cell genomes. TCRdb keeps only in-frame clones here, not all; method: immunoSEQ multiplex PCR. The sample yields about 2.2 million clones, around 93% seen once. Whole-study results and caveats: Naive CD4 clonotypes overlapped across a handful of donors at roughly 5.1%. It was anticipated that sequencing depth would influence how many clonotypes donors shared.

Naive CD8 cells comprised CD45RO-negative, CCR7-positively selected cells, excluding terminally differentiated effector memory CD45RA+ cells. There were only Caucasian adults among the donors, and all lived in Nashville, Tennessee. Notes on this clone: Its target is unknown.

The clonotype was recovered from a man between 18 and 29 years old in good health. Some clones in this sample may be carry-over from other donors' samples. Sequenced sample: naive CD8+ T cells from PBMCs. The chain carries TRBV28 and TRBJ2-1; TRBD2 might be the D (6 bases). The CDR3 DNA follows: TGTGCCAGCAGCCAGAGTGCGGGGAATGTGGCCTACAATGAGCAGTTCTTC. It specifies CASSQSAGNVAYNEQFF.